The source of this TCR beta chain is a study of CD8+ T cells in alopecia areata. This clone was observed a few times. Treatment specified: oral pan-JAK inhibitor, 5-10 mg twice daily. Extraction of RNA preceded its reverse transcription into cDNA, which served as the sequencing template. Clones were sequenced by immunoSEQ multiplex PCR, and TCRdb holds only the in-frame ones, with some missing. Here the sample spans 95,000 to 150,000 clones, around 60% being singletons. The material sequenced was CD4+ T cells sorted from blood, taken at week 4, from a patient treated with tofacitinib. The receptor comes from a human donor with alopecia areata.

CDR3 sequence (DNA): TGTGCCAGCAAACAAAACCGGGGCACAGATACGCAGTATTTT. Protein: CASKQNRGTDTQYF. The V and J genes are TRBV7-2 and TRBJ2-3; no clear D. This CDR3 is built from 14 residues. V dropped 7 bases and J dropped 1 base, with 12 bases sitting between them. Germline CDR1 and CDR2: SGHTA and FQGNSA.